The entry below gives a single T cell receptor (beta chain) sequence along with its context. Its antigen is unknown. Sequencing of cultured CD4+ T cell DNA used the Oncomine TCR Beta short-read assay. TCRdb ran MiXCR on the PCR reads and lists one entry per CDR3 protein. The repertoire consists of 7,500 to 10,000 distinct CDR3 sequences, with 67% occurring once and the leading ten covering around 40%. The treatment here: roughly 11-day PBMC culture with coronavirus spike peptide pools or control peptides (ViraFEST assay). ViraFEST used peptide pools to expand antigen-specific T cells before TCR sequencing. Alongside 7.5 to 10 IU/ml IL-2 and 10 ug/ml peptide pools, PBMCs were cultured at a few million per well. There are 12 residues in the CDR3. Germline V gives CDR1 DFQATT, CDR2 SNEGSKA (reference sequence). Trimming took 5 bases from V and 4 from J, leaving 11 bases between them. The data are from a study of vaccination and CD4 T cells after COVID-19. About the study: A CEFX pool, an HIV-1 Nef pool, or no peptide went to control cultures. General study findings and limits: With convalescent patients, a median about 87% of reactive clones emerged solely after vaccination.

Sequencing input: CD4+ T cells from blood, cultured in vitro. The sequence came from a human donor who had recovered from COVID-19. The chain couples TRBV20-1 to TRBJ1-2, with D tentatively TRBD1 (6 bases). CDR3 DNA sequence: TGCAGTGCTCCACAGGGATTCTATGGCTACACCTTC. Translated, it gives CSAPQGFYGYTF.